These T cell receptor beta chains were read from a single sample in a study of CD8 T cells in ankylosing spondylitis. Each CDR3 protein gets one entry after TCRdb re-called the 5' RACE reads with MiXCR. Here the sample spans around 75,000 distinct CDR3 sequences, about 5.7% being singletons. The material sequenced was blood, either unsorted or a sorted T cell fraction (not recorded which). These receptors all stem from a male donor with ankylosing spondylitis or in good health (not recorded which). Each CDR3 is given with its conserved first and last residue. The D gene is left open where the match is weak. Expanded clones are given a class, and other clones once, few, many or no size at all.

many | TRBJ2-2 | . | TRBV4-1 | TGCGCCAGCAGCCAAGATTCCAGGGTAATTCACGCCGGGGAGCTGTTTTTT | CASSQDSRVIHAGELFF
many | TRBJ2-7 | . | TRBV12-3/TRBV12-4 | TGTGCCAGCAGATCACGATCGAGGTCAGGGCACTACGAGCAGTACTTC | CASRSRSRSGHYEQYF
many | TRBJ2-2 | . | TRBV7-2 | TGTGCCAGCAGCTTAGTTTTGGCGTCGAACACCGGGGAGCTGTTTTTT | CASSLVLASNTGELFF
. | TRBJ1-1 | . | TRBV10-3 | TGTGCCACCACGGGGGGTAATGTGAACACTGAAGCTTTCTTT | CATTGGNVNTEAFF
many | TRBJ1-2 | . | TRBV6-2/TRBV6-3 | TGTGCCAGCAGTCCCGGGACCCACTATGGCTACACCTTC | CASSPGTHYGYTF
many | TRBJ1-4 | TRBD1 | TRBV19 | TGTGCCAGTAGTACTCCAACAGGGGGCTTTGGTGAAAAACTGTTTTTT | CASSTPTGGFGEKLFF
many | TRBJ1-6 | TRBD1 | TRBV6-6 | TGTGCCAGCAGTTACGCGCCGGGACAGGATTCACCCCTCCACTTT | CASSYAPGQDSPLHF
many | TRBJ1-5 | . | TRBV18 | TGTGCCAGCTCACAACAGGGTAACAATCAGCCCCAGCATTTT | CASSQQGNNQPQHF
many | TRBJ2-5 | . | TRBV12-3/TRBV12-4 | TGTGCCAGCAGTAAATCGGGATCACAAGAGACCCAGTACTTC | CASSKSGSQETQYF
many | TRBJ1-1 | . | TRBV12-3/TRBV12-4 | TGTGCCAGCACCCCGGGGGTAGGGGCCAACCCTGAAGCTTTCTTT | CASTPGVGANPEAFF
many | TRBJ1-5 | . | TRBV20-1 | TGCAGTGCTACCCACGGGACGGGGATTAGCAATCAGCCCCAGCATTTT | CSATHGTGISNQPQHF
many | TRBJ1-5 | . | TRBV24-1 | TGTGCCACCAGTGATTTTGGCAATCAGCCCCAGCATTTT | CATSDFGNQPQHF
many | TRBJ1-5 | TRBD1 | TRBV29-1 | TGCAGCGTTGAAGGGACAGGCCCGAATCAGCCCCAGCATTTT | CSVEGTGPNQPQHF
many | TRBJ1-1 | TRBD1 | TRBV20-1 | TGCAGTGCCCAAATTCCCGGGACAGAGAACACTGAAGCTTTCTTT | CSAQIPGTENTEAFF
many | TRBJ1-6 | . | TRBV6-5 | TGTGCCAGCAGTTACTCAAACTCACCCCTCCACTTT | CASSYSNSPLHF
many | TRBJ2-3 | . | TRBV9 | TGTGCCAGCAGCGTAGGTCCCACAGATACGCAGTATTTT | CASSVGPTDTQYF
many | TRBJ2-2 | . | TRBV18 | TGTGCCAGCTCAAGCAACTCAGGACAAGCGAACACCGGGGAGCTGTTTTTT | CASSSNSGQANTGELFF
many | TRBJ2-3 | . | TRBV14 | TGTGCCAGCAGCCCTAGTCCGGCGACCAGGCCAGATACGCAGTATTTT | CASSPSPATRPDTQYF
medium-sized | TRBJ2-7 | TRBD2 | TRBV7-6 | TGTGCCAGCAGCCTCACGCCTAGCGGGTTAGCCTACGAGCAGTACTTC | CASSLTPSGLAYEQYF
many | TRBJ1-1 | . | TRBV20-1 | TGCAGTGCTTCAAGAGGGGGGCACACTGAAGCTTTCTTT | CSASRGGHTEAFF
many | TRBJ2-7 | . | TRBV20-1 | TGCAGTGCTAGAGCTGGTAGCTCCTACGAGCAGTACTTC | CSARAGSSYEQYF
many | TRBJ2-1 | . | TRBV4-3 | TGCGCCAGCAGCCAATCTCCGGGGCAGGGCAATGAGCAGTTCTTC | CASSQSPGQGNEQFF
many | TRBJ2-4 | TRBD1 | TRBV29-1 | TGCAGCGTCTGCGGTTCAACGGGGACAGACAAAAACATTCAGTACTTC | CSVCGSTGTDKNIQYF
many | TRBJ2-5 | . | TRBV27 | TGTGCCAGCAGGAAAGCAAATTACCAAGAGACCCAGTACTTC | CASRKANYQETQYF
many | TRBJ2-5 | TRBD1 | TRBV7-3 | TGTGCCAGCAGCGTTACAGGGGGTGAGACCCAGTACTTC | CASSVTGGETQYF
many | TRBJ2-2 | . | TRBV24-1 | TGTGCCACCACTGCCGACACCGGGGAGCTGTTTTTT | CATTADTGELFF
many | TRBJ1-5 | TRBD1 | TRBV2 | TGTGCCAGCAGTCAGGACAGGGAGAATCAGCCCCAGCATTTT | CASSQDRENQPQHF
many | TRBJ2-1 | TRBD2 | TRBV3-1 | TGTGCCAGCAGCCAAGTGACTAGCGTAGGCGAGCAGTTCTTC | CASSQVTSVGEQFF
many | TRBJ2-1 | . | TRBV13 | TGTGCCAGCAGCACCCGGGACCACCCAACCAATGAGCAGTTCTTC | CASSTRDHPTNEQFF
many | TRBJ2-5 | . | TRBV28 | TGTGCCAGCAGTCCCCCGTGGAGGCGCTATGAGACCCAGTACTTC | CASSPPWRRYETQYF
many | TRBJ2-7 | . | TRBV21-1 | TGTGCCAGCAGCACATACTGGGACTCAATAAAAGACTACGAGCAGTACTTC | CASSTYWDSIKDYEQYF
few | TRBJ2-7 | . | TRBV2 | TGTGCCAGCACTCGGGCGGAGAACTACGAGCAGTACTTC | CASTRAENYEQYF
many | TRBJ1-1 | TRBD1 | TRBV7-2 | TGTGCCAGCAGCTTCGACAGGGGTAGGTCTGAAGCTTTCTTT | CASSFDRGRSEAFF
. | TRBJ2-2 | . | TRBV2 | TGTGCCAGCAGCCCGGACATCCTGAACACCGGGGAGCTGTTTTTT | CASSPDILNTGELFF
many | TRBJ1-5 | . | TRBV14 | TGTGCCAGCAGCCCACAGGGAAACTTCAATCAGCCCCAGCATTTT | CASSPQGNFNQPQHF
many | TRBJ1-3 | . | TRBV6-1 | TGTGCCAGCAGTATCGGGCCCACTGCTGGAAACACCATATATTTT | CASSIGPTAGNTIYF
many | TRBJ1-5 | . | TRBV10-1 | TGCGCCAGCTCCGAGAGGGGGGCTGGAAATCAGCCCCAGCATTTT | CASSERGAGNQPQHF
medium-sized | TRBJ1-2 | TRBD1 | TRBV6-5 | TGTGCCAGCACCTTCTTATCGACAGGGAAAGGTGGCTACACCTTC | CASTFLSTGKGGYTF
few | TRBJ2-3 | TRBD2 | TRBV7-2 | TGTGCCAGCAGTTTAGCGGCGGGACTAGTAAGCACAGATACGCAGTATTTT | CASSLAAGLVSTDTQYF
many | TRBJ1-4 | . | TRBV12-3/TRBV12-4 | TGTGCCAGCAGATGGGACACTAATGAAAAACTGTTTTTT | CASRWDTNEKLFF
medium-sized | TRBJ1-1 | . | TRBV12-3/TRBV12-4 | TGTGCCAGCAGTTTCATGAGGACTGAAGCTTTCTTT | CASSFMRTEAFF
many | TRBJ2-2 | . | TRBV20-1 | TGCAGTGGAACGGGACATTGGAACACCGGGGAGCTGTTTTTT | CSGTGHWNTGELFF
many | TRBJ2-7 | . | TRBV5-1 | TGCGCCAGCAGCTTGCCTCAGGGAAGCGAGCAGTACTTC | CASSLPQGSEQYF
many | TRBJ1-4 | . | TRBV7-9 | TGTGCCAGCAGCTTCGACTCGTCTAATGAAAAACTGTTTTTT | CASSFDSSNEKLFF
. | TRBJ1-1 | . | TRBV28 | TGTGCCAGCCCCCCGGACAGTTTCGGGCGGGCTTTGGCCGAAGCTTTCTTT | CASPPDSFGRALAEAFF
many | TRBJ1-2 | . | TRBV7-2 | TGTGCCAGCAGCTCCGGGACCCATGAGAATGGCTACACCTTC | CASSSGTHENGYTF
. | TRBJ2-5 | TRBD1 | TRBV28 | TGTGCCAGCACCGGACAGGGTCTGGAGACCCAGTACTTC | CASTGQGLETQYF
many | TRBJ2-1 | . | TRBV9 | TGTGCCAGCGGCCCTTACAATGAGCAGTTCTTC | CASGPYNEQFF
many | TRBJ1-5 | . | TRBV5-1 | TGCGCCAGCACCGGGGACCTGAATCAGCCCCAGCATTTT | CASTGDLNQPQHF
many | TRBJ2-4 | TRBD1 | TRBV5-1 | TGCGCCAGCAGCCTGTACAGGGGATCGGACATTCAGTACTTC | CASSLYRGSDIQYF
few | TRBJ2-1 | . | TRBV3-1 | TGTGCCTCCTGCCAAGAGAGGCAGGTCTCCTACAATGAGCAGTTCTTC | CASCQERQVSYNEQFF
many | TRBJ2-7 | . | TRBV20-1 | TGCAGTGCCCCGGCCCGTCCCTCTTTCGAGCAGTACTTC | CSAPARPSFEQYF
many | TRBJ1-6 | . | TRBV28 | TGTGCCAGCAGTTTGCGAGACTACCAGAGCTCCTATAATTCACCCCTCCACTTT | CASSLRDYQSSYNSPLHF
. | TRBJ2-3 | . | TRBV28 | TGTGCCAACAAGACGCCCGGACGAGAGCAGTATTTT | CANKTPGREQYF
many | TRBJ2-7 | . | TRBV7-3 | TGTGCCAGCAGCCCGGGACCGAACTACGAGCAGTACTTC | CASSPGPNYEQYF
many | TRBJ2-2 | TRBD2 | TRBV20-1 | TGCAGAGCGGGGAAGAACACCGGGGAGCTGTTTTTT | CRAGKNTGELFF
many | TRBJ2-1 | . | TRBV6-2/TRBV6-3 | TGTGCCAGCAGTCGACAGTACAATGAGCAGTTCTTC | CASSRQYNEQFF